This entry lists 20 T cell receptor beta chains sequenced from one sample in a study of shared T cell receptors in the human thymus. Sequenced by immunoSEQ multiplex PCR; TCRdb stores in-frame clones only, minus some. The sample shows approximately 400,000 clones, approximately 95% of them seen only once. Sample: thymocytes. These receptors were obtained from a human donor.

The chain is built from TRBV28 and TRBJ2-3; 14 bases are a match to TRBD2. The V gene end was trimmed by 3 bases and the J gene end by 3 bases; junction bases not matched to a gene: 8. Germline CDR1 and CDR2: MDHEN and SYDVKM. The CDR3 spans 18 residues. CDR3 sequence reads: CASSFPTSGRARTDTQYF. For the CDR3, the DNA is TGTGCCAGCAGTTTTCCGACTAGCGGGAGGGCCAGGACAGATACGCAGTATTTT. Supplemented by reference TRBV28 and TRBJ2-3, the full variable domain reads DVKVTQSSRYLVKRTGEKVFLECVQDMDHENMFWYRQDPGLGLRLIYFSYDVKMKEKGDIPEGYSVSREKKERFSLILESASTNQTSMYLCASSFPTSGRARTDTQYFGPGTRLTVL.

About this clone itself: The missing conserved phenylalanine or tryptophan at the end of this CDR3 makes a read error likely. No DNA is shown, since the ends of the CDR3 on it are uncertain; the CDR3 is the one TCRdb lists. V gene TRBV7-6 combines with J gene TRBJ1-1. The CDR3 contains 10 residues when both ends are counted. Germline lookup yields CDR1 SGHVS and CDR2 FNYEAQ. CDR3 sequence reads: CASSSRRGGV.

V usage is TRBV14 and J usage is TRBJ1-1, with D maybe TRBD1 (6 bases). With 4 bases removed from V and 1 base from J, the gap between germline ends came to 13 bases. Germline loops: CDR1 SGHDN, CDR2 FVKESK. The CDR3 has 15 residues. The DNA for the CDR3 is TGTGCCAGCAGCCTTGGGCAGGGGAAGAACACTGAAGCTTTCTTT. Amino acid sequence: CASSLGQGKNTEAFF.

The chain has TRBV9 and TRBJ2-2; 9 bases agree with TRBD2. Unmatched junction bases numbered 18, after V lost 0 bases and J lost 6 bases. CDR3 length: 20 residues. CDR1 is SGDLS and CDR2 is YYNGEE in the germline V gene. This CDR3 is CASSVEETGLGGRVPGELFF. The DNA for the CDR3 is TGTGCCAGCAGCGTAGAGGAGACAGGCCTCGGCGGGAGGGTCCCCGGGGAGCTGTTTTTT.

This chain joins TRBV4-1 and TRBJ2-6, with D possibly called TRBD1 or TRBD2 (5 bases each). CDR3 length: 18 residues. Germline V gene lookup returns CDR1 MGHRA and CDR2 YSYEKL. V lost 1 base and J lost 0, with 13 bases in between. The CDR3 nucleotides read TGCGCCAGCAGCCAAGTCCCGGGACGCTACTCTGGGGCCAACGTCCTGACTTTC. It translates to CASSQVPGRYSGANVLTF.

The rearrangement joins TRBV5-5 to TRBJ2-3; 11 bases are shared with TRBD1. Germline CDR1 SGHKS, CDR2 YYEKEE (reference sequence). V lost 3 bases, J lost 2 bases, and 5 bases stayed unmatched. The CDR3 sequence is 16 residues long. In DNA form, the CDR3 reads TGTGCCAGCAGCTCGGACAGGGGGCCAAACACAGATACGCAGTATTTT. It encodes CASSSDRGPNTDTQYF. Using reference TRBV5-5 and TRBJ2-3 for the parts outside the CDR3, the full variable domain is DAGVTQSPTHLIKTRGQQVTLRCSPISGHKSVSWYQQVLGQGPQFIFQYYEKEERGRGNFPDRFSARQFPNYSSELNVNALLLGDSALYLCASSSDRGPNTDTQYFGPGTRLTVL.

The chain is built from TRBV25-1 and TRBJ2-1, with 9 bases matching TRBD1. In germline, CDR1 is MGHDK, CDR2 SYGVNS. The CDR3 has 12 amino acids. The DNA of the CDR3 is TGTGTCGGGGACAGGGTTTACAATGAGCAGTTCTTC. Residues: CVGDRVYNEQFF.

In DNA, the CDR3 is TGTGCCAGCAGTCCTCCGGCGGGGAGATACTACGAGCAGTACTTC. It is translated as CASSPPAGRYYEQYF. The chain links TRBV25-1 to TRBJ2-7, with a weak D call TRBD2 (6 bases). The CDR3 loop spans 15 amino acids. V was pared by 5 bases and J by 3 bases, with 17 bases between. Germline V lookup: CDR1 MGHDK, CDR2 SYGVNS.

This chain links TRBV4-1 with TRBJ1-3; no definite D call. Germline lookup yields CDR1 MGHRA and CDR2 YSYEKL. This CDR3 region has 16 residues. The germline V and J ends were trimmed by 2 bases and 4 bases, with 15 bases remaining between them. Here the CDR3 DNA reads TGCGCCAGCAGCCAAAGATCCCGGGAACCGGGAAACACCATATATTTT. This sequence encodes CASSQRSREPGNTIYF.

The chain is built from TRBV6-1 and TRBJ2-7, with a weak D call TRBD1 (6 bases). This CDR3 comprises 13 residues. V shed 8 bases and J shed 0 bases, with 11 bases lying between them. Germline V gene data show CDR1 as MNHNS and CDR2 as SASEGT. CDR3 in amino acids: CASLTGFSYEQYF. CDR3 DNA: TGTGCCAGCCTCACAGGGTTCTCCTACGAGCAGTACTTC.

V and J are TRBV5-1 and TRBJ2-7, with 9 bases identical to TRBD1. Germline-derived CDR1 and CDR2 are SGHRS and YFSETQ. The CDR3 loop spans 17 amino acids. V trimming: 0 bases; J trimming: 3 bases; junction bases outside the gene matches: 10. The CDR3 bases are TGCGCCAGCAGCTTGGGGACAGGGGTGGGGCCGAACTACGAGCAGTACTTC. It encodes CASSLGTGVGPNYEQYF.

The DNA of the CDR3 is TGTGCCAGCAGTTTTATGTTCTATCGTGTGTACAGGGGGCAACCCGATCCCTACAATGAGCAGTTCTTC. It codes for CASSFMFYRVYRGQPDPYNEQFF. This chain links TRBV27 with TRBJ2-1; 9 bases are shared with TRBD1. The CDR3 runs 23 residues. Unmatched junction bases numbered 26, after V lost 3 bases and J lost 2 bases. Germline-derived CDR1 and CDR2 are MNHEY and SMNVEV (reference sequence).

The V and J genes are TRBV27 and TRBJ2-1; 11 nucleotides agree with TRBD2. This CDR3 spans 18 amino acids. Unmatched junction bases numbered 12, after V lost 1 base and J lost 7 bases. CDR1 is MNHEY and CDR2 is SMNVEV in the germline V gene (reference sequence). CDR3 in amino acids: CASSLYGVAGGCRNEQFF. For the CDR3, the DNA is TGTGCCAGCAGTTTATATGGGGTAGCGGGAGGGTGTAGGAATGAGCAGTTCTTC.

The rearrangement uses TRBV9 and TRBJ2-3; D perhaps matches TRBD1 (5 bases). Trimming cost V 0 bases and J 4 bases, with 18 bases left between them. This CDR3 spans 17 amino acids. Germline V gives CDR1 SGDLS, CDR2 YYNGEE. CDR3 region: CASSVVGGQGEADTQYF. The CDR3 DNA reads TGTGCCAGCAGCGTAGTCGGCGGCCAGGGTGAGGCAGATACGCAGTATTTT.

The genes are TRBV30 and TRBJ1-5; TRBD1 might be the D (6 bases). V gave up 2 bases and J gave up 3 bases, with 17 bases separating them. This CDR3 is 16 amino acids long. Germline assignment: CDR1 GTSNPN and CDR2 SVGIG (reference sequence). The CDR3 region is CAWSPPEKGDNQPQHF. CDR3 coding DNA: TGTGCCTGGAGTCCACCCGAAAAGGGGGACAATCAGCCCCAGCATTTT.

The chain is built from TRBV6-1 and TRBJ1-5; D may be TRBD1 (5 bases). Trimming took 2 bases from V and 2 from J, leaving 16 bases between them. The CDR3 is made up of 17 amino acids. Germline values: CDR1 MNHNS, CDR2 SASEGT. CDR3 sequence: CASSELHGRARNQPQHF. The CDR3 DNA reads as TGTGCCAGCAGTGAACTTCATGGCAGGGCCCGCAATCAGCCCCAGCATTTT.

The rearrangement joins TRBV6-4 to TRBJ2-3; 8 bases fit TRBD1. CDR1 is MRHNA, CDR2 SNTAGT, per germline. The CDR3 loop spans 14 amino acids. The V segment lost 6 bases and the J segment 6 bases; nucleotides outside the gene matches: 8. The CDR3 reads CASRDRVHGDTQYF. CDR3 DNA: TGTGCCAGCAGGGACAGGGTTCACGGCGATACGCAGTATTTT.

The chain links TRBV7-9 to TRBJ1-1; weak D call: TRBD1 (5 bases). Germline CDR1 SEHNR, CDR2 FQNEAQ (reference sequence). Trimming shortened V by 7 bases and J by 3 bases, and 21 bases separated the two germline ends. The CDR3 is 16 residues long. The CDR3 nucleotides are TGTGCCAGCACCTCCAGGTCCCCCGGGGCGGACACTGAAGCTTTCTTT. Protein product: CASTSRSPGADTEAFF.

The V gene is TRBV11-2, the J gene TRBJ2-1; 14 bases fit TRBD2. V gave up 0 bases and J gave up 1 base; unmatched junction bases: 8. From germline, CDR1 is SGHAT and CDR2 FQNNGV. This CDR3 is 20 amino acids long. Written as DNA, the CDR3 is TGTGCCAGCAGCTTAGAACCGACTAGCGGGAGGGTGGGGTCCTACAATGAGCAGTTCTTC. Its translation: CASSLEPTSGRVGSYNEQFF.

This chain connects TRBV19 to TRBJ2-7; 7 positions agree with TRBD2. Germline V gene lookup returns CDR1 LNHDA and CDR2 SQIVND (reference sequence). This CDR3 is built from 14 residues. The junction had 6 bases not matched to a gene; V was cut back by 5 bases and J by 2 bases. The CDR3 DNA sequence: TGTGCCAGTAGTGTTTTGGGAGGGCCCTACGAGCAGTACTTC. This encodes CASSVLGGPYEQYF. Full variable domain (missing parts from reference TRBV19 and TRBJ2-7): DGGITQSPKYLFRKEGQNVTLSCEQNLNHDAMYWYRQDPGQGLRLIYYSQIVNDFQKGDIAEGYSVSREKKESFPLTVTSAQKNPTAFYLCASSVLGGPYEQYFGPGTRLTVT.